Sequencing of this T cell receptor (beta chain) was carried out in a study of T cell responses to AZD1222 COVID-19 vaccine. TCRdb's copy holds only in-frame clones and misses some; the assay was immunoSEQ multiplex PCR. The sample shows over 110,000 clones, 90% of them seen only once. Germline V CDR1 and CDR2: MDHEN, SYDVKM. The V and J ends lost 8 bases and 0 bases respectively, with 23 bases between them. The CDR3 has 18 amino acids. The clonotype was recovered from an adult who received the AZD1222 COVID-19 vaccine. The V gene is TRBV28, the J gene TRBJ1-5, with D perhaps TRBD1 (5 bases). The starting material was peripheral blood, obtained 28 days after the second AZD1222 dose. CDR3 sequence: CASHSRDRSLYSNQPQHF. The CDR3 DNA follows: TGTGCCAGCCACTCGAGAGACAGAAGCCTCTATAGCAATCAGCCCCAGCATTTT.